This entry is about one T cell receptor beta chain. Its antigen is unknown. No clone much larger than this one lies a single base away; base qualities are absent. These data belong to a study of blood T cell repertoires in COVID-19 (dated by TCRdb to the early 2020s). Study-wide context: Samples covering the acute and convalescent phases of COVID-19 were provided by collaborators in the United States, Italy and Spain. The sample metadata nearly always contained a de-identified subject ID, COVID-19 status, age in years and sex. Where available, HLA class I and class II types were taken from metadata supplied by the sample provider and were not determined by assay-based typing. Samples were obtained from the ongoing ImmuneRACE study (first 160 participants) and from 1,200 or so subjects provided by 6 global collaborators. Deeply sampled blood TCRbeta repertoires from subjects exposed to, actively infected with, or recovered from COVID-19 were included in the dataset. The material from the prospective study consisted of cDNA or gDNA derived from T cells, B-cell-depleted T cells, or PBMCs. The repertoires were released in a freely available public database intended as a resource for research on the immune response to SARS-CoV-2. Results the study describes overall, beyond this receptor: The quantity of clinical and demographic metadata differed by source and by participant and was supplied without curation.

The collaborating institutions used their own protocols to collect whole blood in K2EDTA tubes. For TCRbeta analysis, collaborators shipped samples as frozen whole blood, isolated PBMCs, or DNA extracted from either of those sample types. V loses 3 bases, J loses 0 bases, and the germline ends lie 15 bases apart. The CDR3 runs 17 residues from the cysteine to the phenylalanine. The entry retains the CDR3 DNA only, 51 bases that are in frame from base 1. TCRbeta CDR3 regions were amplified from genomic DNA using the immunoSEQ Assay, a bias-controlled multiplex PCR. As for the original processing: Within the assay, amplification of reference gene primers was used to estimate how many nucleated cells each sample contained. To quantify the absolute abundance of each unique TCRbeta CDR3 rearrangement, sequence reads were collapsed and filtered. For each sample, productive Simpson clonality was calculated as the square root of Simpson's diversity index over productive rearrangements. TCRdb obtained this table from immuneACCESS and retained in-frame rearrangements with V and J assigned. These tables miss some clones; where compared with another copy, unresolved V genes account for less than half of the shortfall, and the remainder is unexplained. V and J calls and clone size are as listed in that table; D and trimming were resolved from the DNA. This sample lists 50,000 to 75,000 clones; 65% to 80% were detected once. The top ten hold 20% of the sample.

Input material: peripheral blood. This clonotype was sampled from a woman aged 80 or older with active or convalescent COVID-19. Here the chain combines TRBV23-1 and TRBJ1-5; TRBD1 is a possible D gene, resting on 5 matching bases. TRBV23-1 is labeled an ORF, and its function is uncertain. CDR3 sequence: CASSHFETQDSNQPQHF. The base sequence is TGCGCCAGCAGTCATTTCGAGACACAGGATAGCAATCAGCCCCAGCATTTT.